These T cell receptor beta chains were read from a single sample in a study of shared clonotypes between healthy human individuals. Sequencing was performed with immunoSEQ multiplex PCR; in TCRdb, only in-frame clones are kept and a portion is missing. The table lists over 2 million clones, 85% to 95% of them singletons. The sequenced sample was naive CD8+ T cells sorted from blood. These receptors were taken from a young man in good health. Each CDR3 is given with its conserved first and last residue. A D gene is named only where the DNA matches it firmly. Only part of the rows carry a size: once, few, many, or a class if the clone is expanded.

v_gene	j_gene	len	abundance	d_gene	CDR3nt	CDR3aa
TRBV7-6	TRBJ2-7	14	-	-	TGTGCCAGCAGCTTAGCGGCCCGAAGTGGCGAGCAGTACTTC	CASSLAARSGEQYF
TRBV13	TRBJ1-6	12	-	-	TGTGCCAGCAGCTTTTTTGATTCACCCCTCCACTTT	CASSFFDSPLHF
TRBV4-1	TRBJ2-5	16	-	-	TGCGCCAGCAGCCAGTTGCCCGGGACCCAGATCGGGACCCAGTACTTC	CASSQLPGTQIGTQYF
TRBV6-5	TRBJ2-7	12	-	-	TGTGCCAGCAGTTACGGGCTGAGCGAGCAGTACTTC	CASSYGLSEQYF
TRBV7-9	TRBJ2-3	14	-	-	TGTGCCAGCACCCCGGTAGGGGGGGGCGATACGCAGTATTTT	CASTPVGGGDTQYF
TRBV5-4	TRBJ2-7	13	-	-	TGTGCCAGCAGCTTGGGGGGCTTCTACGAGCAGTACTTC	CASSLGGFYEQYF
TRBV5-4	TRBJ2-7	18	-	TRBD1	TGTGCCAGCAGATACTACGGGGTACGACAGGGAGATGACTACGAGCAGTACTTC	CASRYYGVRQGDDYEQYF
TRBV20-1	TRBJ2-5	11	-	-	TGCAGTGCTTATTCACAAGAGACCCAGTACTTC	CSAYSQETQYF
TRBV7-9	TRBJ1-1	15	-	-	TGTGCCAGCAGCTTAGTAATGGGAACGGACACTGAAGCTTTCTTT	CASSLVMGTDTEAFF
TRBV6-5	TRBJ1-1	16	-	-	TGTGCCAGCAGTTACTCCGGCCTTGCTCTGAACACTGAAGCTTTCTTT	CASSYSGLALNTEAFF
TRBV5-4	TRBJ1-4	16	-	-	TGTGCCAGCAGCTTGGACAGCGACGCAACTAATGAAAAACTGTTTTTT	CASSLDSDATNEKLFF
TRBV2	TRBJ2-2	13	-	TRBD1	TGTGCCAGCAGAGGGACAGGGGCCGGGGAGCTGTTTTTT	CASRGTGAGELFF
TRBV7-2	TRBJ2-3	14	-	-	TGTGCCAGCAGCTTTTTCCCAAGCACAGATACGCAGTATTTT	CASSFFPSTDTQYF
TRBV10-1	TRBJ2-7	16	once	TRBD2	TGCGCCAGCAGTGAGGTGACTAGCGGGAGGGGCTACGAGCAGTACTTC	CASSEVTSGRGYEQYF
TRBV2	TRBJ1-5	14	-	-	TGTGCCAGCAGTGAAGAACGCGGGGGGGAGCCCCAGCATTTT	CASSEERGGEPQHF
TRBV2	TRBJ2-5	14	-	TRBD2	TGTGCCAGCAGGGCCCTTGGGGGGGTAGAGACCCAGTACTTC	CASRALGGVETQYF